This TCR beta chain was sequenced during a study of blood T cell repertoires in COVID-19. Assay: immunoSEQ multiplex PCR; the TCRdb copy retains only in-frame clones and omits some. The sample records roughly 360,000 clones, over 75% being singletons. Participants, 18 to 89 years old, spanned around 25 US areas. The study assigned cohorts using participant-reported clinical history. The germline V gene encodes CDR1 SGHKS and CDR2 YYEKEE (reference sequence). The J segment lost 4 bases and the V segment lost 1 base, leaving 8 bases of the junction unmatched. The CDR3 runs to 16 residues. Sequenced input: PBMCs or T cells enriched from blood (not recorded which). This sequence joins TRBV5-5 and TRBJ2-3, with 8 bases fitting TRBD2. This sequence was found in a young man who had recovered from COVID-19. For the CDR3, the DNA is TGTGCCAGCAGCTTGCCGGGACTAGTGCCTTCAGATACGCAGTATTTT. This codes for CASSLPGLVPSDTQYF.